This TCR beta chain derives from a study of blood T cell repertoires in COVID-19. For the study at large: PBMCs, B-cell-depleted T cells, or T cells provided the cDNA or gDNA that made up the material.

The study recruited people aged roughly 18 to 100 years across 24 US areas. The study assigned cohorts using participant-reported clinical history. The assay was immunoSEQ multiplex PCR, and TCRdb's table has in-frame clones only and misses some. The profile covers fewer than 200,000 clones, with approximately 84% appearing a single time and about 12% taken by the ten largest. Source material: PBMCs or T cells enriched from blood (not recorded which). This TCR derives from a man aged 50 or older who had recovered from COVID-19.

The CDR3 sequence is CASRSSGANVLTF. The CDR3 nucleotides are TGTGCCAGCAGGAGCTCTGGGGCCAACGTCCTGACTTTC. The J gene is TRBJ2-6, the V gene TRBV7-2; D not resolved. The CDR3 loop spans 13 amino acids. Germline loops: CDR1 SGHTA, CDR2 FQGNSA. V was clipped by 6 bases and J by 0 bases, with 3 bases between them.